The text below deals with one T cell receptor beta chain. These data are taken from a study of blood T cell repertoires in COVID-19. Study information: Samples of COVID-19 (acute and convalescent) were obtained from the United States, Italy and Spain.

TCRdb keeps only in-frame clones here, not all; method: immunoSEQ multiplex PCR. The sample carries roughly 26,000 clones, roughly 70% recorded once. Trimming cost V 5 bases and J 4 bases, with 11 bases left between them. This CDR3 has 13 residues. This receptor was taken from a man aged 60 to 75 with active or convalescent COVID-19. The J gene is TRBJ1-1, the V gene TRBV12-3 or TRBV12-4, with TRBD1 as a possible D gene (5 bases). The sample comprised peripheral blood. CDR3 amino acids: CASSPGRVTEAFF. The DNA for the CDR3 is TGTGCCAGCAGTCCAGGGAGGGTCACTGAAGCTTTCTTT.